The TCR beta chain described here comes from a study of Tregs in tolerant kidney transplant recipients. Sequenced by immunoSEQ multiplex PCR; TCRdb stores in-frame clones only, minus some. The table shows roughly 14,000 clones, with about 92% occurring only once. Regarding this clone: Its antigen is not identified.

In germline, CDR1 is SGHKS, CDR2 YYEKEE (reference sequence). Trimming took 4 bases from V and 14 from J; bases not matched to a gene: 12. CDR3 length: 14 residues. Findings of the study overall: Validation in larger populations is needed because few patients were studied.

CD4+CD25+CD127- Tregs, CD4+CD25- non-Tregs, CD4 and CD8 cells were sorted. The sequence was collected from a human donor in good health. The sequenced material came from CD8+ T cells from blood. V usage is TRBV5-5 and J usage is TRBJ1-6, with 7 bases identical to TRBD1. The CDR3 is CASSPHRDSNTLHF. The CDR3 DNA reads TGTGCCAGCAGCCCCCACCGGGACAGTAATACCCTCCACTTT.